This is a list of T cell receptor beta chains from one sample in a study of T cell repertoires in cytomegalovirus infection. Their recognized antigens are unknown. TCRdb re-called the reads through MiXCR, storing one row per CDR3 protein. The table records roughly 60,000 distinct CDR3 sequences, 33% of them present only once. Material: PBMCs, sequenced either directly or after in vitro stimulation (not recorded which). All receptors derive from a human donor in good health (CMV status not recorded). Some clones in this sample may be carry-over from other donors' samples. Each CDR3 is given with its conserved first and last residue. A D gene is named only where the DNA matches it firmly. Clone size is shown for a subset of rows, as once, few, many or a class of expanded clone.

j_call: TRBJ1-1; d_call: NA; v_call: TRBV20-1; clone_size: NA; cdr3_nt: TGCAGTGCCCCGCGGGGGCTGGACACTGAAGCTTTCTTT; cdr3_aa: CSAPRGLDTEAFF
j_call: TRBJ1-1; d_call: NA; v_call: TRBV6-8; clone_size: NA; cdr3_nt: TGTGCCAGCAGTTTAACAGGAACAGGGTGGGACACTGAAGCTTTCTTT; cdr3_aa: CASSLTGTGWDTEAFF
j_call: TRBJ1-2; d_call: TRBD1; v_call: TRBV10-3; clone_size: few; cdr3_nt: TGTGCCATCAATCGAGACAGGGTGGGCTATGGCTACACCTTC; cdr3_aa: CAINRDRVGYGYTF
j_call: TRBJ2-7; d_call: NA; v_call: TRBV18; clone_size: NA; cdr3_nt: TGTGCCAGCTCCCTCACGCCTAGTTCCTACGAGCAGTACTTC; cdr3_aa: CASSLTPSSYEQYF
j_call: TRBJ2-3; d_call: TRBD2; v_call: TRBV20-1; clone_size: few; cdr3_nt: TGCAGTTTTAGAGCGGGGAGCACAGATACGCAGTATTTT; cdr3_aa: CSFRAGSTDTQYF
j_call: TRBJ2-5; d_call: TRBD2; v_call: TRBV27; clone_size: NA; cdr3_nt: TGTGCCAGCAGCCCCGGGACTAGCGAAGAGACCCAGTACTTC; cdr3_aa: CASSPGTSEETQYF
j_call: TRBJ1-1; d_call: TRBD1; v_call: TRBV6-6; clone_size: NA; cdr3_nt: TGTGCCAGCACGGGGACAGCGAACACTGAAGCTTTCTTT; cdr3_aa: CASTGTANTEAFF
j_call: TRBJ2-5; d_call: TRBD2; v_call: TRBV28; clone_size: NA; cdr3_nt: TGTGCCAGCAGTTTAACGCGGGGGGGAGAGACCCAGTACTTC; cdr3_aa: CASSLTRGGETQYF
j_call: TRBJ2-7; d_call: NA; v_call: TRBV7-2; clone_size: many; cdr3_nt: TGTGCCAGCAGCTTGGACTACGAGCAGTACTTC; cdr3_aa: CASSLDYEQYF
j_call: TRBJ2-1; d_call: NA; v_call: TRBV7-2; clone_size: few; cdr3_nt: TGTGCCAGCAGCTTCGAACATGAGCAGTTCTTC; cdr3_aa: CASSFEHEQFF
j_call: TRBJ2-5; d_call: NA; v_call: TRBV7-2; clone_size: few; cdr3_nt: TGTGCCAGCACGACCCGGCAAGAACAAGAGACCCAGTACTTC; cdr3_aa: CASTTRQEQETQYF
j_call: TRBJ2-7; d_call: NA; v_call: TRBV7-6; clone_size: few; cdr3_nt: TGTGCCAGCAGCTTAGTGGGGGGGCCGACCTACGAGCAGTACTTC; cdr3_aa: CASSLVGGPTYEQYF
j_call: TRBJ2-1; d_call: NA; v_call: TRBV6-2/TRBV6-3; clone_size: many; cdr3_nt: TGTGCCAGCAGTTACATTCCGGGAAAGCAGTTCTTC; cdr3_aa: CASSYIPGKQFF
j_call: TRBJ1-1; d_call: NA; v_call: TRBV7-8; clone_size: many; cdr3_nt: TGTGCCAGCAGCTCCGGACAGAGGACTGAAGCTTTCTTT; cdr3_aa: CASSSGQRTEAFF
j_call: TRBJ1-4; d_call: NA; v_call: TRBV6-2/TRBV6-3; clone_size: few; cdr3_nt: TGTGCCAGCAGCCAACTCCGAGGAAGTAATGAAAAACTGTTTTTT; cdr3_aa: CASSQLRGSNEKLFF
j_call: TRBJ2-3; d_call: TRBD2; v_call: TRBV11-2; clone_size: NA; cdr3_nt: TGTGCCAGCAGCTCTGGACTAGCGGGAGGACCCGATACGCAGTATTTT; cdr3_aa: CASSSGLAGGPDTQYF
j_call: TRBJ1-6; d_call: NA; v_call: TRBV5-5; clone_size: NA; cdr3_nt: TGTGCCAGCAGCTACCCGGGGACGGAAAAGAAGGCCCTCCACTTT; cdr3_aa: CASSYPGTEKKALHF
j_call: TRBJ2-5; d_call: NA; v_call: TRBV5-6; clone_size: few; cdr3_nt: TGTGCCAGCAGTCACCCGGGACCCCAGTACTTC; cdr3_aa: CASSHPGPQYF
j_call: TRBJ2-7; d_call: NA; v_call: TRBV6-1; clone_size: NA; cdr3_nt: TGTGCCAGCAGCTCGGGACACCTATACTACGAGCAGTACTTC; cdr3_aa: CASSSGHLYYEQYF
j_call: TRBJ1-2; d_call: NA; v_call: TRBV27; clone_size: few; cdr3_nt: TGTGCCAGCAGTTTAAACAGGGCCTATGGCTACACCTTC; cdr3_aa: CASSLNRAYGYTF
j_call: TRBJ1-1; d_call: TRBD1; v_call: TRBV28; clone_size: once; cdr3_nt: TGTGCCAGCAGTTTAGAGGGGGCGCCTAAGGAAGCTTTCTTT; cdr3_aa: CASSLEGAPKEAFF
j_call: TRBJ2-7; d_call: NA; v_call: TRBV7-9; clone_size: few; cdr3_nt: TGTGCCAGCAGCGGAAGCGGTAGCTCCTACGAGCAGTACTTC; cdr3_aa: CASSGSGSSYEQYF
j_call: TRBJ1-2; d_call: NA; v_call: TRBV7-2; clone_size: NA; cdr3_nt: TGTGCCAGCAGCTTTGCGACAGCTGGTAATGGCTACACCTTC; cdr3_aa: CASSFATAGNGYTF
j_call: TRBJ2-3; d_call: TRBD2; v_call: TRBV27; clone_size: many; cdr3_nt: TGTGCCAGTCAGACTAGCGGGGGGACAGATACGCAGTATTTT; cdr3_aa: CASQTSGGTDTQYF
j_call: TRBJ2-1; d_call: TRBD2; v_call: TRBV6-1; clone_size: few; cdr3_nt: TGTGCCAGCAGTGAACATCTAGCGGGAGGGCGGAATGAGCAGTTCTTC; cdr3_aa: CASSEHLAGGRNEQFF
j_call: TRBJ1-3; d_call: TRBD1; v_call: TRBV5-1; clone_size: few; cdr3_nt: TGCGCCAGCAGCTCCGGACAGGGTCAACCTGGAAACACCATATATTTT; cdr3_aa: CASSSGQGQPGNTIYF
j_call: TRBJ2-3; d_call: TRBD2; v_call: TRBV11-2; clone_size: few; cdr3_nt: TGTGCCAGCAGCGGGACTAGCCTCGATACGCAGTATTTT; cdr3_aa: CASSGTSLDTQYF
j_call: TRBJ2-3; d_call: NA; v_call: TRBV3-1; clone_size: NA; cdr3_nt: TGTGCCAGCAGCGCTGGATTATCTTTAGATACGCAGTATTTT; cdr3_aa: CASSAGLSLDTQYF
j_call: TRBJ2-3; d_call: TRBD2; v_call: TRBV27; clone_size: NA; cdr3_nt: TGTGCCAGCAGCCTGGGTGGGAGGGCCAAGGATACGCAGTATTTT; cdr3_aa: CASSLGGRAKDTQYF
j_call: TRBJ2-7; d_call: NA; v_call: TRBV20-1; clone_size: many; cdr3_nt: TGCAGTGCTAGAGTCCAGAGTGTCAACGAGCAGTACTTC; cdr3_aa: CSARVQSVNEQYF
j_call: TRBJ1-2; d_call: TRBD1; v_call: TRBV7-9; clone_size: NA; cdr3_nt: TGTGCCAGCAGCTTAGATGCAGGGGGCTTTGCTGGCTACACCTTC; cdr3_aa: CASSLDAGGFAGYTF
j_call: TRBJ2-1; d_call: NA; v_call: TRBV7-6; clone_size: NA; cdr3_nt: TGTGCCAGCAGCTCCACGCTCGGCAGGTACAATGAGCAGTTCTTC; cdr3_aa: CASSSTLGRYNEQFF
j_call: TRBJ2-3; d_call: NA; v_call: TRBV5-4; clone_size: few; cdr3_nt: TGTGCCAGCAGCCCCCCCGGGACTGATAATTTCGGCACAGATACGCAGTATTTT; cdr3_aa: CASSPPGTDNFGTDTQYF
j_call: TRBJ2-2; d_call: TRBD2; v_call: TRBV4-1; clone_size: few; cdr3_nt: TGCGCCAGCAGCCAAGAATGGGGGGGCACCGGGGAGCTGTTTTTT; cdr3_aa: CASSQEWGGTGELFF
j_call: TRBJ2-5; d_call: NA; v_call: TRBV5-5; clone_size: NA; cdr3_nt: TGTGCCAGCAGCTTGGACCCCATCCAAAGGGAGACCCAGTACTTC; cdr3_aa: CASSLDPIQRETQYF
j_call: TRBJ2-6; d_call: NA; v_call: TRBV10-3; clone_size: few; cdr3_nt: TGTGCCACCCATTGGGGCTCTGGGGCCAACGTCCTGACTTTC; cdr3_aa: CATHWGSGANVLTF
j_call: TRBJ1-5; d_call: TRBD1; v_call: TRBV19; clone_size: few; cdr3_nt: TGTGCCAGTATCGCAGGGGGGAGCAATCAGCCCCAGCATTTT; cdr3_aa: CASIAGGSNQPQHF
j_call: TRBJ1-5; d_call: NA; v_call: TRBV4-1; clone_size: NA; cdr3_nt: TGCGCCAGCAGCCAAGTCCCTACAGGGTATAGCAATCAGCCCCAGCATTTT; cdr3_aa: CASSQVPTGYSNQPQHF
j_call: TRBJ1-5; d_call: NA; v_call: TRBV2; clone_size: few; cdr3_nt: TGTGCCAGCAGTGTAGTAGATAGCAATCAGCCCCAGCATTTT; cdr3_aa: CASSVVDSNQPQHF
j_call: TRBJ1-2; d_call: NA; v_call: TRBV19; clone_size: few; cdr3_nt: TGTGCCAGTAGTAGGGGCGAATACTATGGCTACACCTTC; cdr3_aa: CASSRGEYYGYTF
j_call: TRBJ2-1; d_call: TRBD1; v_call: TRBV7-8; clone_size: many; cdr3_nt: TGTGCCAGCAGCTTAGCGCCCATAGGACAGGGGTTCGATGAGCAGTTCTTC; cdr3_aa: CASSLAPIGQGFDEQFF